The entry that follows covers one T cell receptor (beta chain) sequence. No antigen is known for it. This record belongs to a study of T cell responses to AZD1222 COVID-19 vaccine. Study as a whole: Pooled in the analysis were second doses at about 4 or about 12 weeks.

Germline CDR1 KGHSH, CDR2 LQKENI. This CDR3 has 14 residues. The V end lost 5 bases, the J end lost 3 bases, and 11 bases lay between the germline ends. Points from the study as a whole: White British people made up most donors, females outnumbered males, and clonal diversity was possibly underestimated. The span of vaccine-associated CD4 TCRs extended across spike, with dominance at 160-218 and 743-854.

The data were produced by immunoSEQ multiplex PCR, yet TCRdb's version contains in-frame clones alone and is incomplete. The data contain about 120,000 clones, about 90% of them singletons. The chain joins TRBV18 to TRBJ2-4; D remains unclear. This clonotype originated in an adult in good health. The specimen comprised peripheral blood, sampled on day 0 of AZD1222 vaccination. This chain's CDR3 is CASSSPVGKNIQYF. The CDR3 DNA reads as TGTGCCAGCTCATCCCCGGTAGGCAAAAACATTCAGTACTTC.